The entry below gives a single T cell receptor beta chain sequence along with its context. The antigen is undetermined. The data belong to a study of cytomegalovirus exposure and HLA in healthy donors. General study results and limits: A later analysis found most CMV-associated TCR beta chains apparently HLA-restricted.

60 Vbeta and 13 Jbeta primers were used in PCR. The protocol was immunoSEQ multiplex PCR, while the TCRdb copy is restricted to in-frame clones and leaves out a portion. The profile shows 270,000 or so clones, roughly 90% of them singletons. The V end lost 0 bases, the J end lost 4 bases, and 16 bases lay between the germline ends. The germline CDR1 and CDR2 sequences are SGHDT and YYEEEE. CDR3 length equals 16 residues. This TCR was recovered from a man aged 40-55 years in good health and CMV-seropositive. V usage is TRBV5-6 and J usage is TRBJ1-1, with D possibly being TRBD1 (5 bases). Material for sequencing was PBMCs. The CDR3 DNA sequence: TGTGCCAGCAGCTTGGCGGCGGGGGAGGTGGGCACTGAAGCTTTCTTT. Protein sequence: CASSLAAGEVGTEAFF.